What follows are 31 T cell receptor beta chains derived from one specimen sequenced in a study of blood T cell repertoires in COVID-19. Sequenced by immunoSEQ multiplex PCR; TCRdb stores in-frame clones only, minus some. The sample has around 100,000 clones, about 81% seen once. Sequenced material: peripheral blood. Every receptor here comes from a man aged 65 to 79 with acute or convalescent COVID-19.

This clone has only a few counts. V gene TRBV7-9 combines with J gene TRBJ1-2; the D gene is possibly TRBD1 (6 bases). Germline V gene data show CDR1 as SEHNR and CDR2 as FQNEAQ (reference sequence). The CDR3 length is 14 residues. V lost 4 bases to trimming and J lost 6 bases, with 15 bases between them. The CDR3 protein is CASSSTPYRDGYTF. The CDR3 DNA reads TGTGCCAGCAGCTCCACACCATACAGGGATGGCTACACCTTC.

This chain links TRBV11-3 with TRBJ2-2; TRBD2 aligns across 7 bases. The CDR3 runs 15 residues. Per the germline V gene, CDR1 is SGHNT and CDR2 is YENEEA. The V segment lost 6 bases and the J segment 5 bases; nucleotides outside the gene matches: 9. The CDR3, as DNA: TGTGCCAGCAGTCCTCCATGGCGGGGGACCGGGGAGCTGTTTTTT. Its translation: CASSPPWRGTGELFF.

The chain is built from TRBV7-9 and TRBJ1-2, with 7 bases fitting TRBD1. From germline, CDR1 is SEHNR and CDR2 FQNEAQ (reference sequence). The CDR3 totals 15 residues. J gave up 2 bases and V 2 bases, and 5 bases lay outside the gene matches. The CDR3 DNA reads TGTGCCAGCAGCTTAAGTAAAGGGGGCAACTATGGCTACACCTTC. As protein: CASSLSKGGNYGYTF.

The chain joins TRBV6-2 or TRBV6-3 to TRBJ2-6; 10 bases line up with TRBD1. The germline gives CDR1 MNHEY, CDR2 SVGEGT. The CDR3 totals 18 residues. V gave up 2 bases and J gave up 3 bases; unmatched junction bases: 7. The CDR3 here is CASSYLDRGISGANVLTF. CDR3 DNA sequence: TGTGCCAGCAGTTACCTGGACAGGGGGATAAGTGGGGCCAACGTCCTGACTTTC.

This clone has only a few counts. V usage is TRBV3-1 (or the pseudogene TRBV3-2) and J usage is TRBJ1-3; no definite D call. Germline loops: CDR1 LGHDT, CDR2 YNNKEL (reference sequence). The CDR3 has 14 residues. Trimming removed 5 bases at V and 9 bases at J, with 17 bases between. CDR3 in amino acids: CASSLTAYSTTIYF. CDR3 DNA sequence: TGTGCCAGCAGCTTAACGGCTTACAGTACCACCATATATTTT.

The V call is TRBV2, the J call TRBJ2-7; TRBD2 aligns across 10 bases. The CDR3 is made up of 16 amino acids. From germline, CDR1 is SNHLY and CDR2 FYNNEI. The J segment lost 2 bases and the V segment lost 3 bases, leaving 7 bases of the junction unmatched. CDR3 protein: CASSDSATSGTYEQYF. The DNA for the CDR3 is TGTGCCAGCAGTGATTCCGCCACTAGCGGGACCTACGAGCAGTACTTC.

The gene calls are TRBV7-2 and TRBJ1-1, with 8 bases aligning to TRBD1. Germline values: CDR1 SGHTA, CDR2 FQGNSA. This CDR3 comprises 13 residues. Losses at the gene ends were 5 bases for V and 1 base for J; bases not matched to a gene: 0. CDR3 residues: CASSGQGNTEAFF. CDR3 bases: TGTGCCAGCAGCGGACAGGGGAACACTGAAGCTTTCTTT.

The table lists this clone with a few counts. This chain uses TRBV3-1 (or the pseudogene TRBV3-2) with TRBJ1-6; D is unresolved. From germline, CDR1 is LGHDT and CDR2 YNNKEL (reference sequence). V dropped 4 bases and J dropped 7 bases, with 11 bases sitting between them. The CDR3 loop spans 14 amino acids. The CDR3 loop is CASSPRTSNSPLHF. Here the CDR3 DNA reads TGTGCCAGCAGCCCTCGGACTTCGAATTCACCCCTCCACTTT.

V and J are TRBV7-3 and TRBJ2-3; D possibly corresponds to TRBD1 (6 bases). V shed 2 bases and J shed 3 bases, with 9 bases lying between them. Germline assignment: CDR1 SGHTA and CDR2 FQGTGA. The CDR3 contains 14 residues. The CDR3, as DNA: TGTGCCAGCAGCTTATACAGGGTAACAGATACGCAGTATTTT. Translated, it gives CASSLYRVTDTQYF.

This clone was observed a single time. The same CDR3 can be traced to other DNA sequences in this sample. The V and J genes are TRBV28 and TRBJ1-3; D is undetermined. The length of the CDR3 is 13 residues. CDR1 and CDR2 (germline): MDHEN, SYDVKM. Trimming stripped 3 bases from V and 1 base from J, with 4 bases between. This chain's CDR3 is CASSFSSGNTIYF. In nucleotides, the CDR3 is TGTGCCAGCAGTTTCAGTTCTGGAAACACCATATATTTT.

The V and J genes are TRBV9 and TRBJ1-1, with D uncertain. The CDR3 length is 12 residues. Germline V gene data show CDR1 as SGDLS and CDR2 as YYNGEE. Trimming pared 6 bases from V and 4 bases from J, leaving 10 bases between. The CDR3 nucleotides read TGTGCCAGCACCTCAAGCGGCACTGAAGCTTTCTTT. Translation gives CASTSSGTEAFF. The full variable domain, with the rest looked up from reference TRBV9 and TRBJ1-1, is DSGVTQTPKHLITATGQRVTLRCSPRSGDLSVYWYQQSLDQGLQFLIQYYNGEERAKGNILERFSAQQFPDLHSELNLSSLELGDSALYFCASTSSGTEAFFGQGTRLTVV.

In regard to this clone: An end of the junction does not agree with germline; a read error may underlie this. The chain carries TRBV5-4 and TRBJ1-4; D not resolved. Per the germline V gene, CDR1 is SGHNT and CDR2 is YYREEE (reference sequence). The CDR3 contains 15 residues. The CDR3 loop is CASNLRRMLSEKLFF. The CDR3 DNA reads TGTGCCAGCAACTTGAGGAGGATGTTAAGTGAAAAACTGTTTTTT.

This chain connects TRBV6-1 to TRBJ2-3; 9 bases line up with TRBD2. Germline trimming cut 6 bases from V and 5 bases from J; bases unmatched to any gene: 9. CDR3 length: 15 residues. Per germline, CDR1 MNHNS and CDR2 SASEGT. CDR3 DNA sequence: TGTGCCAGCAGCCAGCCCGGGCGGGGGGGAGATACGCAGTATTTT. Protein product: CASSQPGRGGDTQYF.

The CDR3 region has the DNA TGCAGCGTTGTTGGGGGAGGTCCAGATACGCAGTATTTT. Translated, it gives CSVVGGGPDTQYF. The chain carries TRBV29-1 and TRBJ2-3, with TRBD2 as a possible D gene (6 bases). The length of the CDR3 is 13 residues. Trimming stripped 4 bases from V and 4 bases from J, with 12 bases between. Looked up from germline, CDR1 is SQVTM and CDR2 is ANQGSEA.

This rearrangement joins TRBV18 to TRBJ1-6; TRBD1 aligns across 7 bases. V shed 6 bases and J 9 bases; nucleotides not matched to a gene: 5. This CDR3 has 13 amino acids. The germline gives CDR1 KGHSH, CDR2 LQKENI. The CDR3 is CASSDREFSPLHF. DNA of the CDR3: TGTGCCAGCTCCGACAGGGAATTTTCACCCCTCCACTTT.

The V gene is TRBV5-1, the J gene TRBJ2-3; 8 bases align to TRBD1. CDR3 length: 13 amino acids. After removal of 4 bases from V and 6 bases from J, the junction contained 4 bases not matched to a gene. Germline V gives CDR1 SGHRS, CDR2 YFSETQ. CDR3 loop: CASSNRQGDTQYF. The CDR3 region has the DNA TGCGCCAGCAGCAACCGACAGGGGGATACGCAGTATTTT.

This chain connects TRBV4-1 to TRBJ1-3; 10 nucleotides line up with TRBD1. From germline, CDR1 is MGHRA and CDR2 YSYEKL. The CDR3 has 16 residues. The ends lost 4 bases at V and 6 bases at J; junction bases unmatched: 9. CDR3 sequence: CASSPGDRGEANTIYF. The CDR3 DNA reads TGCGCCAGCAGCCCCGGGGACAGGGGCGAGGCAAACACCATATATTTT.

J is TRBJ2-1 and V is TRBV7-2, with D possibly being TRBD2 (6 bases). This CDR3 region has 16 residues. V dropped 1 base and J dropped 7 bases, with 17 bases sitting between them. The germline gives CDR1 SGHTA, CDR2 FQGNSA. The CDR3 region has the DNA TGTGCCAGCAGCTTAGTATGGACGACCCGGGGGAATGAGCAGTTCTTC. Translating it yields CASSLVWTTRGNEQFF.

V gene TRBV5-1 combines with J gene TRBJ2-5; 13 positions match TRBD2. V lost 2 bases and J lost 5; bases outside the gene matches: 3. Germline lookup yields CDR1 SGHRS and CDR2 YFSETQ. This CDR3 is built from 15 residues. The CDR3 loop is CASSFGTSGKETQYF. CDR3 in DNA: TGCGCCAGCAGCTTCGGGACTAGCGGGAAGGAGACCCAGTACTTC.

This clone showed up just a few times. J is TRBJ1-6 and V is TRBV3-1 (or the pseudogene TRBV3-2), with TRBD1 matching 7 bases. Germline lookup yields CDR1 LGHDT and CDR2 YNNKEL (reference sequence). V shed 4 bases and J 7 bases; nucleotides not matched to a gene: 10. This CDR3 is built from 16 residues. CDR3 loop: CASSLARQGTNSPLHF. The CDR3 DNA is TGTGCCAGCAGCCTTGCCAGACAGGGAACAAATTCACCCCTCCACTTT.

The V call is TRBV19, the J call TRBJ2-3; 9 nucleotides agree with TRBD2. The CDR3 runs to 16 residues. V gave up 6 bases and J gave up 0 bases; unmatched junction bases: 7. Germline lookup yields CDR1 LNHDA and CDR2 SQIVND (reference sequence). The chain's CDR3 is CASRGNSGRSTDTQYF. The CDR3 DNA sequence: TGTGCCAGTAGGGGAAATAGCGGGAGAAGCACAGATACGCAGTATTTT.

The V gene is TRBV2, the J gene TRBJ2-7; TRBD1 might be the D (5 bases). Germline lookup yields CDR1 SNHLY and CDR2 FYNNEI. V was trimmed by 0 bases and J by 0 bases, leaving 15 bases between them. This CDR3 spans 17 amino acids. CDR3 loop: CASSEALQWGASYEQYF. CDR3 coding DNA: TGTGCCAGCAGTGAAGCGCTTCAGTGGGGCGCCTCCTACGAGCAGTACTTC.

This clone was detected only a few times. J is TRBJ1-1 and V is TRBV19; D is possibly TRBD1 (6 bases). V was cut by 5 bases and J by 6 bases, with 13 bases left in between. From germline, CDR1 is LNHDA and CDR2 SQIVND (reference sequence). The CDR3 extends over 13 amino acids. The CDR3 protein is CASSFREGAEAFF. Here the CDR3 DNA reads TGTGCCAGTAGTTTCAGGGAGGGGGCTGAAGCTTTCTTT.

The rearrangement joins TRBV27 to TRBJ1-6; tentative D call: TRBD1 (5 bases). CDR3 length equals 15 residues. The germline CDR1 and CDR2 sequences are MNHEY and SMNVEV (reference sequence). Trimming stripped 6 bases from V and 7 bases from J, with 16 bases between. This CDR3 reads CASRTGQVYNSPLHF. The CDR3 region has the DNA TGTGCCAGCAGGACCGGACAAGTCTACAATTCACCCCTCCACTTT.

The rearrangement links TRBV7-8 to TRBJ1-2; no firm D call. This CDR3 spans 17 amino acids. V gave up 1 base and J gave up 1 base, with 16 bases separating them. Per the germline V gene, CDR1 is SGHVS and CDR2 is FQNEAQ. CDR3 DNA sequence: TGTGCCAGCAGCTTAGGAGTGGATGTAGGGAGTAACTATGGCTACACCTTC. Its protein is CASSLGVDVGSNYGYTF.

The rearrangement links TRBV24-1 to TRBJ2-5; 8 bases line up with TRBD1. J lost 3 bases, V lost 12 bases, and 8 bases had no gene match. The CDR3 is 13 residues long. Germline-derived CDR1 and CDR2 are KGHDR and SFDVKD. The DNA for the CDR3 is TGTGCCTCCCGCCCGACAGGGGAAGAGACCCAGTACTTC. This sequence encodes CASRPTGEETQYF.

The CDR3 here is CASSLRGQGAGYAYNEQFF. The CDR3 DNA sequence: TGCGCCAGCAGCTTGAGGGGGCAGGGGGCCGGGTACGCCTACAATGAGCAGTTCTTC. The chain is built from TRBV5-1 and TRBJ2-1, with TRBD1 identical over 8 bases. Germline V gene lookup returns CDR1 SGHRS and CDR2 YFSETQ. V dropped 1 base and J dropped 2; count of bases not matched to a gene: 14. This CDR3 region has 19 residues.

The genes are TRBV5-4 and TRBJ2-4, with a tentative D call TRBD2 (6 bases). The CDR3 contains 15 residues. Germline CDR1 and CDR2: SGHNT and YYREEE (reference sequence). V lost 4 bases, J lost 8 bases, and 19 bases lay in between. The chain's CDR3 is CASSLARTKGDIQYF. The CDR3, as DNA: TGTGCCAGCAGCCTAGCGCGGACAAAGGGCGACATTCAGTACTTC.

As to this clone: A junction end diverges from the germline sequence, so it may reflect a read error. The chain employs TRBV7-2 and TRBJ1-3, with D tentatively TRBD1 (6 bases). Germline CDR1 is SGHTA and CDR2 is FQGNSA. The CDR3 spans 15 residues. The CDR3 loop is CVSSFRAGAGNTIYF. The CDR3 coding sequence is TGTGTCAGCAGCTTTAGGGCAGGGGCTGGAAACACCATATATTTT.

This chain uses TRBV11-2 with TRBJ2-1; D not resolved. The CDR3 totals 13 residues. The V gene lost 6 bases and the J gene lost 0 bases, with 6 bases spanning the gap. CDR1 and CDR2 (germline): SGHAT, FQNNGV. The CDR3 is CASRFSSYNEQFF. The CDR3 DNA follows: TGTGCCAGCAGATTCAGCTCCTACAATGAGCAGTTCTTC.

This chain uses TRBV9 with TRBJ1-3; no reliable D call. The CDR3 is 17 residues long. CDR1 is SGDLS, CDR2 YYNGEE, per germline. Trimming cost V 0 bases and J 0 bases, with 13 bases left between them. CDR3 sequence reads: CASSVGAPGSSGNTIYF. CDR3 nucleotide sequence: TGTGCCAGCAGCGTAGGGGCTCCAGGTTCCTCTGGAAACACCATATATTTT.